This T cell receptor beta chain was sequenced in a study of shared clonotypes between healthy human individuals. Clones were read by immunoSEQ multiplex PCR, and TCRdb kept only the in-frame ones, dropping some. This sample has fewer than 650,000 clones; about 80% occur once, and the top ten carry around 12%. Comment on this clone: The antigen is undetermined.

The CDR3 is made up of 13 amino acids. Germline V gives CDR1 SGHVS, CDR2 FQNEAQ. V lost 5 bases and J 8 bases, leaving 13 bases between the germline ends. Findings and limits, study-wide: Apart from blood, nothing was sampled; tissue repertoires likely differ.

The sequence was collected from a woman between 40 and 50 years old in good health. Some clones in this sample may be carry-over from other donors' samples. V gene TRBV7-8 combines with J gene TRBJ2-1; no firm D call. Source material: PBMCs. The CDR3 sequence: CASSATASDEQFF. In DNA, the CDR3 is TGTGCCAGCAGCGCCACCGCGTCGGATGAGCAGTTCTTC.